These 30 T cell receptor beta chains came from one sample sequenced in a study of T cell changes during pregnancy in multiple sclerosis. Profiled with immunoSEQ multiplex PCR; TCRdb holds only in-frame clones, not every one. In the table there are some 28,000 clones, roughly nine tenths of which are singletons. The sequences come from CD4+ T cells from peripheral blood mononuclear cells, collected in the first trimester of pregnancy. The receptors originated from a female donor with multiple sclerosis, enrolled in a pregnancy study.

The V gene is TRBV18, the J gene TRBJ1-3, with a tentative D call TRBD1 (6 bases). The V gene's germline CDR1 is KGHSH and CDR2 LQKENI. Trimming removed 4 bases at V and 0 bases at J, with 13 bases between. The CDR3 is made up of 16 amino acids. CDR3: CASSLQTGNSGNTIYF. Written as DNA, the CDR3 is TGTGCCAGCTCACTTCAAACAGGGAACTCTGGAAACACCATATATTTT.

The table lists this clone with a count of one. Other DNA sequences within the sample encode an identical CDR3. This chain links TRBV18 with TRBJ1-5; a weak D match, TRBD1 (5 bases). The CDR3 spans 13 residues. Trimming left V 2 bases short and J 6 bases short, with 8 bases between. Germline loops: CDR1 KGHSH, CDR2 LQKENI. DNA of the CDR3: TGTGCCAGCTCACCAGCAGGGCCTCAGCCCCAGCATTTT. It encodes CASSPAGPQPQHF.

The gene calls are TRBV6-6 and TRBJ1-2, with D possibly TRBD1 on 5 matching bases. This CDR3 region has 15 residues. Germline V CDR1 and CDR2: MNHNY, SVGAGI (reference sequence). Trimming cost V 5 bases and J 4 bases, with 17 bases left between them. The CDR3 region has the DNA TGTGCCAGCAGTCTGGGCGACAGCCTCTCCTATGGCTACACCTTC. Its translation is CASSLGDSLSYGYTF.

This clone was seen a single time. The V call is TRBV6-5, the J call TRBJ1-2; D remains unclear. The CDR3 is made up of 15 amino acids. Trimming cost V 1 base and J 6 bases, with 15 bases left between them. The V gene's germline CDR1 is MNHEY and CDR2 SVGAGI. DNA of the CDR3: TGTGCCAGCAGTTACTTCCGAAGAGGGTACCATGGCTACACCTTC. This encodes CASSYFRRGYHGYTF.

This chain uses TRBV7-6 with TRBJ2-2; TRBD2 matches at 7 bases. The CDR3 extends over 15 amino acids. Germline V lookup: CDR1 SGHVS, CDR2 FNYEAQ. The V and J ends lost 0 bases and 5 bases, in that order; junction bases with no gene match: 3. The CDR3 region has the DNA TGTGCCAGCAGCTTAGCGGGGGGGAGGACCGGGGAGCTGTTTTTT. Its protein product is CASSLAGGRTGELFF.

J is TRBJ1-5 and V is TRBV4-3; D gene unclear. The CDR3 consists of 14 residues. Trimming pared 0 bases from V and 9 bases from J, leaving 12 bases between. Germline assignment: CDR1 LGHNA and CDR2 YSLEER. CDR3 in amino acids: CASSQDRRAGPQHF. CDR3 DNA: TGCGCCAGCAGCCAAGATAGGAGAGCCGGGCCCCAGCATTTT.

The V and J genes are TRBV2 and TRBJ1-1, with D perhaps matching TRBD1 (5 bases). The V and J ends lost 5 bases and 5 bases respectively, with 18 bases between them. CDR1 SNHLY and CDR2 FYNNEI come from the germline V gene. This CDR3 is 15 amino acids long. The DNA for the CDR3 is TGTGCCAGCAGTCGACCTACGGGGGGGGGTACTGAAGCTTTCTTT. Translation: CASSRPTGGGTEAFF.

This sequence joins TRBV7-9 and TRBJ1-1, with TRBD1 matching 7 bases. V lost 4 bases and J lost 2; bases outside the gene matches: 7. This CDR3 region has 15 residues. From germline, CDR1 is SEHNR and CDR2 FQNEAQ (reference sequence). CDR3 residues: CASSWGQLLNTEAFF. In DNA form, the CDR3 reads TGTGCCAGCAGCTGGGGACAGCTCTTAAACACTGAAGCTTTCTTT.

This rearrangement joins TRBV28 to TRBJ2-7, with a tentative D call TRBD1 (5 bases). V was trimmed by 7 bases and J by 2 bases, leaving 9 bases between them. Germline CDR1 is MDHEN and CDR2 is SYDVKM. The CDR3 runs to 12 residues. In nucleotides, the CDR3 is TGTGCCAGCACCAGGACACCCTACGAGCAGTACTTC. The encoded protein is CASTRTPYEQYF.

This clone was recorded a few times. This chain uses TRBV7-8 with TRBJ1-5, with D hard to call. CDR1 and CDR2 (germline): SGHVS, FQNEAQ. The V gene lost 2 bases and the J gene lost 7 bases, with 6 bases spanning the gap. The CDR3 is made up of 12 amino acids. CDR3 DNA: TGTGCCAGCAGCTTATGGGAGCAGCCCCAGCATTTT. Protein: CASSLWEQPQHF.

This chain joins TRBV4-3 and TRBJ1-4; D may be TRBD1 (5 bases). V lost 0 bases, J lost 7 bases, and 18 bases lay in between. Germline V gene data show CDR1 as LGHNA and CDR2 as YSLEER. The length of the CDR3 is 17 residues. Here the CDR3 reads CASSQEGLWGRGEKLFF. The CDR3 DNA reads as TGCGCCAGCAGCCAAGAAGGGTTGTGGGGGAGGGGTGAAAAACTGTTTTTT.

The V and J genes are TRBV7-2 and TRBJ2-3; TRBD2 is a possible D gene (5 bases). Germline-derived CDR1 and CDR2 are SGHTA and FQGNSA. This CDR3 contains 15 residues. V lost 1 base to trimming and J lost 4 bases, with 12 bases between them. This CDR3 reads CASSLEFTSADTQYF. CDR3 sequence (DNA): TGTGCCAGCAGCTTAGAGTTTACTAGTGCAGATACGCAGTATTTT.

The V gene is TRBV7-2, the J gene TRBJ1-1; a weak D match, TRBD1 (5 bases). V lost 5 bases to trimming and J lost 4 bases, with 20 bases between them. The CDR3 sequence is 16 residues long. Per the germline V gene, CDR1 is SGHTA and CDR2 is FQGNSA. CDR3 bases: TGTGCCAGCAGCCCGTTGGAGGGGCTGGCGAGCACTGAAGCTTTCTTT. It is translated as CASSPLEGLASTEAFF.

The chain employs TRBV7-3 and TRBJ2-1; perhaps TRBD1 as D (6 bases). The CDR3 length is 14 residues. Germline V lookup: CDR1 SGHTA, CDR2 FQGTGA. V gave up 1 base and J gave up 4 bases, with 8 bases separating them. In DNA form, the CDR3 reads TGTGCCAGCAGCTTAATAGGGGGATACAATGAGCAGTTCTTC. Encoded protein: CASSLIGGYNEQFF.

The chain links TRBV5-5 to TRBJ1-2; 7 bases map to TRBD1. The V segment lost 4 bases and the J segment 4 bases; nucleotides outside the gene matches: 13. The CDR3 runs 16 residues. Germline V lookup: CDR1 SGHKS, CDR2 YYEKEE (reference sequence). The CDR3 DNA is TGTGCCAGCAGCCCCGGAGGAGGCGGGGACAGCTATGGCTACACCTTC. Its protein product is CASSPGGGGDSYGYTF.

The rearrangement joins TRBV30 to TRBJ2-5; unclear D gene. V shed 2 bases and J shed 5 bases, with 12 bases lying between them. From germline, CDR1 is GTSNPN and CDR2 SVGIG (reference sequence). The CDR3 is 13 amino acids. Here the CDR3 reads CAWSTQVRETQYF. The DNA for the CDR3 is TGTGCCTGGAGTACGCAGGTCCGGGAGACCCAGTACTTC.

V is TRBV28 and J is TRBJ2-2, with D uncertain. The CDR3 contains 14 residues. V dropped 4 bases and J dropped 4 bases, with 10 bases sitting between them. Germline lookup yields CDR1 MDHEN and CDR2 SYDVKM. CDR3: CASSYPVGTGELFF. In DNA form, the CDR3 reads TGTGCCAGCAGTTATCCAGTTGGCACCGGGGAGCTGTTTTTT.

This clone is a singleton in its sample. This chain links TRBV19 with TRBJ1-6, with D possibly being TRBD1 (5 bases). The germline V gene has CDR1 LNHDA and CDR2 SQIVND (reference sequence). V shed 6 bases and J shed 2 bases, with 11 bases lying between them. This CDR3 spans 15 amino acids. The CDR3: CASRTGGTYNSPLHF. In nucleotides, the CDR3 is TGTGCCAGTAGGACGGGGGGGACCTATAATTCACCCCTCCACTTT.

The V gene is TRBV4-2, the J gene TRBJ2-2; tentatively, D is TRBD2 (6 bases). This CDR3 region has 17 residues. The germline V gene has CDR1 LGHNA and CDR2 YNFKEQ. V was trimmed by 4 bases and J by 2 bases, leaving 17 bases between them. The CDR3 reads CASSLTTWRGNTGELFF. CDR3 in DNA: TGTGCCAGCAGCCTCACAACATGGCGGGGAAACACCGGGGAGCTGTTTTTT.

This rearrangement joins TRBV5-1 to TRBJ1-1; 9 nucleotides match TRBD1. V trimming: 8 bases; J trimming: 3 bases; junction bases outside the gene matches: 5. CDR1 is SGHRS and CDR2 is YFSETQ in the germline V gene. CDR3 length equals 13 residues. In DNA form, the CDR3 reads TGCGCCAGTAGGGACAGGGTCTACACTGAAGCTTTCTTT. It yields the protein CASRDRVYTEAFF.

The chain couples TRBV27 to TRBJ2-3, with a weak D call TRBD2 (5 bases). Per the germline V gene, CDR1 is MNHEY and CDR2 is SMNVEV (reference sequence). The V end was cut by 4 bases, the J end by 0 bases, with 14 bases between. This CDR3 is 16 amino acids long. The CDR3 spells CASSSLAVASTDTQYF. CDR3 DNA: TGTGCCAGCAGTTCCCTAGCTGTGGCTAGCACAGATACGCAGTATTTT.

The V gene is TRBV27, the J gene TRBJ2-7; 7 bases line up with TRBD1. This CDR3 has 17 amino acids. The germline CDR1 and CDR2 sequences are MNHEY and SMNVEV (reference sequence). V trimming: 4 bases; J trimming: 3 bases; junction bases outside the gene matches: 15. CDR3 in amino acids: CASSSWVKGQLFYEQYF. Here the CDR3 DNA reads TGTGCCAGCAGTTCCTGGGTTAAGGGACAGCTATTCTACGAGCAGTACTTC.

The V and J genes are TRBV7-9 and TRBJ1-1, with D uncertain. Germline CDR1 SEHNR, CDR2 FQNEAQ (reference sequence). This CDR3 is 14 amino acids long. V lost 5 bases to trimming and J lost 0 bases, with 10 bases between them. CDR3 residues: CASSPGGLNTEAFF. The CDR3 region has the DNA TGTGCCAGCAGCCCCGGCGGTTTGAACACTGAAGCTTTCTTT.

V usage is TRBV11-2 and J usage is TRBJ2-7; 7 bases line up with TRBD1. Trimming removed 6 bases from V and 5 bases from J; junction bases left unmatched: 10. Germline lookup yields CDR1 SGHAT and CDR2 FQNNGV. The CDR3 runs to 14 residues. DNA for the CDR3: TGTGCCAGCAGTCAAACGACAGGGCCGCACGAGCAGTACTTC. This sequence encodes CASSQTTGPHEQYF.

Only one count was recorded for this clone. This sequence joins TRBV2 and TRBJ1-5; 7 nucleotides agree with TRBD1. This CDR3 has 14 residues. Unmatched junction bases numbered 7, after V lost 6 bases and J lost 5 bases. Germline values: CDR1 SNHLY, CDR2 FYNNEI. CDR3 sequence (DNA): TGTGCCAGCAGACTGACAGGGTTCGATCAGCCCCAGCATTTT. The encoded protein is CASRLTGFDQPQHF.

This clone was seen a single time. CDR3 in amino acids: CASSRSYEQYF. CDR3 bases: TGCGCCAGCAGCCGCTCCTACGAGCAGTACTTC. This chain joins TRBV5-1 and TRBJ2-5; D is unclear. The J call is uncertain, as TRBJ2-7 better fits the DNA end. The CDR3 spans 11 residues. Germline V gene sequence: CDR1 SGHRS, CDR2 YFSETQ.

The chain uses TRBV30 and TRBJ1-5; no definite D call. The CDR3 contains 17 residues. Germline V gene lookup returns CDR1 GTSNPN and CDR2 SVGIG (reference sequence). The germline V and J ends were trimmed by 2 bases and 2 bases, with 19 bases remaining between them. This CDR3 is CAWSPGSRRSGNQPQHF. The CDR3 region has the DNA TGTGCCTGGAGTCCGGGATCTCGGCGGTCGGGCAATCAGCCCCAGCATTTT.

The gene calls are TRBV19 and TRBJ1-2; 11 nucleotides align to TRBD1. This CDR3 comprises 14 residues. J gave up 7 bases and V 4 bases, and 5 bases lay outside the gene matches. Germline V CDR1 and CDR2: LNHDA, SQIVND (reference sequence). CDR3 region: CASSTDRGRGGYTF. Written as DNA, the CDR3 is TGTGCCAGTAGTACGGACAGGGGGCGAGGTGGCTACACCTTC.

The chain couples TRBV7-3 to TRBJ2-7; 13 bases are shared with TRBD2. V trimming: 5 bases; J trimming: 3 bases; junction bases outside the gene matches: 7. The CDR3 has 16 amino acids. Germline values: CDR1 SGHTA, CDR2 FQGTGA. The CDR3 nucleotides read TGTGCCAGCAGCCCTCGGACTAGCGGGGGACACTACGAGCAGTACTTC. Its protein is CASSPRTSGGHYEQYF.

Remarks on this clone: The germline gene is not matched at one end of the junction; a read error may be the cause. The CDR3 region is CASSLAGGQETQYF. The CDR3 DNA reads as TGTGCCAGCAGCCTAGCGGGGGGGCAAGAGACCCAGTACTTC. The gene calls are TRBV7-6 and TRBJ2-5; TRBD2 agrees at 12 bases. Germline CDR1 reads SGHVS; CDR2 reads FNYEAQ. The CDR3 has 14 amino acids.